This is a list of T cell receptor beta chains from one sample in a study of blood T cell repertoires in COVID-19. Libraries were prepared by immunoSEQ multiplex PCR; TCRdb keeps only in-frame clonotypes and omits some of them. Of more than 150,000 clones detected, 85% to 90% appear once; the ten largest clones hold 0.99%. The source material was peripheral blood. These receptors all come from a man younger than 30 with acute or convalescent COVID-19. CDR3s include the opening cysteine and the closing phenylalanine or tryptophan. A D gene is named only where the DNA matches it firmly. Clone size is stated in some rows and not others, as once, few, many or a class when expanded.

v_gene: TRBV7-9
d_gene: .
abundance: few
j_gene: TRBJ1-1
CDR3nt: TGTGCCAGCAGCTCCCCTCGCGGGGACACTGAAGCTTTCTTT
CDR3aa: CASSSPRGDTEAFF

v_gene: TRBV30
d_gene: .
abundance: .
j_gene: TRBJ1-5
CDR3nt: TGTGCCTGGAATATAGGGGAACAGCCCCAGCATTTT
CDR3aa: CAWNIGEQPQHF

v_gene: TRBV5-1
d_gene: .
abundance: .
j_gene: TRBJ1-1
CDR3nt: TGCGCCAGCAGGGTTCACGGAGGGAACACTGAAGCTTTCTTT
CDR3aa: CASRVHGGNTEAFF

v_gene: TRBV30
d_gene: .
abundance: .
j_gene: TRBJ1-5
CDR3nt: TGTGCCTGGAGCGGACAGTACAATCAGCCCCAGCATTTT
CDR3aa: CAWSGQYNQPQHF

v_gene: TRBV28
d_gene: .
abundance: .
j_gene: TRBJ1-5
CDR3nt: TGTGCCAGCAGCTCCGGACAGACTAATCAGCCCCAGCATTTT
CDR3aa: CASSSGQTNQPQHF

v_gene: TRBV7-2
d_gene: .
abundance: .
j_gene: TRBJ2-5
CDR3nt: TGTGCCAGCAGCTTAGACGCAAGGGGTTCGGGGACCCAGTACTTC
CDR3aa: CASSLDARGSGTQYF

v_gene: TRBV18
d_gene: TRBD2
abundance: .
j_gene: TRBJ2-4
CDR3nt: TGTGCCAGCTCGGGCAAGGGAGGGTTGCTAGCCGCAGCCAAAAACATTCAGTACTTC
CDR3aa: CASSGKGGLLAAAKNIQYF

v_gene: TRBV25-1
d_gene: .
abundance: .
j_gene: TRBJ1-6
CDR3nt: TGTGCCAGCAGTGAAGGCGGGGCTAATTCACCCCTCCACTTT
CDR3aa: CASSEGGANSPLHF

v_gene: TRBV7-7
d_gene: TRBD2
abundance: .
j_gene: TRBJ2-1
CDR3nt: TGTGCCAGCAGCTTGTCCTTAGCGGGGGGTTACAATGAGCAGTTCTTC
CDR3aa: CASSLSLAGGYNEQFF

v_gene: TRBV19
d_gene: .
abundance: once
j_gene: TRBJ2-5
CDR3nt: TGTGCCAGTAGTAGGACAGCAAACCAAGAGACCCAGTACTTC
CDR3aa: CASSRTANQETQYF

v_gene: TRBV3-1/TRBV3-2
d_gene: TRBD1
abundance: .
j_gene: TRBJ1-5
CDR3nt: TGTGCCAGCAGCCAAGATCAGGGGGTCGGTCAGCCCCAGCATTTT
CDR3aa: CASSQDQGVGQPQHF

v_gene: TRBV18
d_gene: .
abundance: .
j_gene: TRBJ2-7
CDR3nt: TGTGCCAGCTCACCCACTGCCTACGAGCAGTACTTC
CDR3aa: CASSPTAYEQYF

v_gene: TRBV28
d_gene: TRBD1
abundance: .
j_gene: TRBJ1-4
CDR3nt: TGTGCCAGCAGTTTGGCTTTTCTCTCCGGGACAGGGAATGAAAAACTGTTTTTT
CDR3aa: CASSLAFLSGTGNEKLFF

v_gene: TRBV14
d_gene: .
abundance: .
j_gene: TRBJ2-6
CDR3nt: TGTGCCAGCAGTTACTCTGGGGCCAACGTCCTGACTTTC
CDR3aa: CASSYSGANVLTF

v_gene: TRBV28
d_gene: .
abundance: once
j_gene: TRBJ1-1
CDR3nt: TGTGCCAGCAGTTTCGGTGGCACTGAAGCTTTCTTT
CDR3aa: CASSFGGTEAFF

v_gene: TRBV10-1
d_gene: TRBD1
abundance: .
j_gene: TRBJ1-2
CDR3nt: TGCGCCATCCTACCGGACAGGGAGGATGGCTACACCTTC
CDR3aa: CAILPDREDGYTF